This passage covers 15 T cell receptor beta chains from one sample sequenced in a study of cytomegalovirus exposure and HLA in healthy donors. The PCR used 60 Vbeta and 13 Jbeta primers. TCRdb's table, derived via immunoSEQ multiplex PCR, lists solely in-frame clones and lacks some. The data show roughly 160,000 clones, approximately 81% seen once. The sequencing input was PBMCs. The receptors were sampled from a young man in good health and CMV-seropositive.

This clone has a single count. The rearrangement uses TRBV9 and TRBJ1-1, with TRBD1 matching over 9 bases. The CDR3 loop spans 17 amino acids. Germline loops: CDR1 SGDLS, CDR2 YYNGEE. With V trimmed by 3 bases and J by 1 base, 10 bases remained unmatched. This CDR3 is CASSDSRDRDWNTEAFF. Here the CDR3 DNA reads TGTGCCAGCAGCGATTCCCGGGACAGGGATTGGAACACTGAAGCTTTCTTT.

The J gene is TRBJ2-1, the V gene TRBV11-1, with D hard to call. The CDR3 totals 15 residues. CDR1 and CDR2 from the germline V gene are SGHAT and FQDESV (reference sequence). The ends were cut back, 6 bases at V and 0 bases at J, with 12 bases in the middle. CDR3 nucleotides: TGTGCCAGCAGTTCCCGACATAGCTCCTACAATGAGCAGTTCTTC. This encodes CASSSRHSSYNEQFF.

The chain links TRBV6-1 to TRBJ2-7; D perhaps matches TRBD2 (6 bases). CDR1 is MNHNS and CDR2 is SASEGT in the germline V gene. Trimming removed 4 bases from V and 0 bases from J, with 13 bases in between. The CDR3 consists of 15 residues. For the CDR3, the DNA is TGTGCCAGCAGTGTGGTAGCGGTAAACTCCTACGAGCAGTACTTC. Translated, it gives CASSVVAVNSYEQYF.

A remark on this clone: In the same sample, other DNA sequences code for this CDR3. The rearrangement links TRBV9 to TRBJ1-1; D call uncertain. Trimming cost V 0 bases and J 8 bases, with 17 bases left between them. Per germline, CDR1 SGDLS and CDR2 YYNGEE. The CDR3 is 15 amino acids. The CDR3 region is CASSVESYAGAEAFF. For the CDR3, the DNA is TGTGCCAGCAGCGTAGAAAGTTATGCGGGAGCGGAAGCTTTCTTT.

This clone showed up just once. The V gene is TRBV29-1, the J gene TRBJ2-7, with TRBD2 as a possible D gene (5 bases). Germline V gene data show CDR1 as SQVTM and CDR2 as ANQGSEA. Trimming left V 0 bases short and J 7 bases short, with 7 bases between. The CDR3 covers 11 residues. DNA for the CDR3: TGCAGCGTTGAAGAGTCGGGGGAGCAGTACTTC. This gives the protein CSVEESGEQYF.

The CDR3, as DNA: TGTGCCAGCTCAACAGGGAGGAACACTGAAGCTTTCTTT. This encodes CASSTGRNTEAFF. The chain links TRBV5-6 to TRBJ1-1, with TRBD1 as a possible D gene (6 bases). The CDR3 runs to 13 residues. Trimming removed 7 bases at V and 1 base at J, with 11 bases between. Germline loops: CDR1 SGHDT, CDR2 YYEEEE.

The rearrangement joins TRBV25-1 to TRBJ2-3; TRBD2 matches 11 bases. CDR3 length equals 17 residues. Germline V gene sequence: CDR1 MGHDK, CDR2 SYGVNS. V lost 2 bases, J lost 2 bases, and 6 bases stayed unmatched. Here the CDR3 reads CASSENGLAGPTDTQYF. CDR3 sequence (DNA): TGTGCCAGCAGTGAAAATGGACTAGCGGGTCCCACAGATACGCAGTATTTT. Using reference TRBV25-1 and TRBJ2-3 for the parts outside the CDR3, the full variable domain is EADIYQTPRYLVIGTGKKITLECSQTMGHDKMYWYQQDPGMELHLIHYSYGVNSTEKGDLSSESTVSRIRTEHFPLTLESARPSHTSQYLCASSENGLAGPTDTQYFGPGTRLTVL.

The genes are TRBV11-2 and TRBJ2-6; TRBD1 matches at 8 bases. V lost 5 bases, J lost 5 bases, and 17 bases stayed unmatched. In germline, CDR1 is SGHAT, CDR2 FQNNGV. There are 19 residues in the CDR3. Here the CDR3 DNA reads TGTGCCAGCAGCCATCCCGACAGGGGCCAAGAAGTCTGGGCCAACGTCCTGACTTTC. This codes for CASSHPDRGQEVWANVLTF.

The chain recombines TRBV6-1 with TRBJ2-7; 9 positions match TRBD1. CDR1 and CDR2 from the germline V gene are MNHNS and SASEGT. J lost 3 bases, V lost 6 bases, and 9 bases had no gene match. This CDR3 is built from 15 residues. The CDR3 sequence: CASRKTGGSGYEQYV. CDR3 bases: TGTGCCAGCAGGAAGACAGGGGGATCAGGCTACGAGCAGTACGTC.

V gene TRBV27 combines with J gene TRBJ2-1, with D possibly being TRBD2 (5 bases). This CDR3 has 14 residues. Germline assignment: CDR1 MNHEY and CDR2 SMNVEV (reference sequence). The V gene lost 2 bases and the J gene lost 6 bases, with 11 bases spanning the gap. The CDR3 reads CASSLREPANEQFF. In DNA form, the CDR3 reads TGTGCCAGCAGTTTAAGGGAGCCCGCCAATGAGCAGTTCTTC.

The chain is built from TRBV6-5 and TRBJ2-3; D may be TRBD1 (6 bases). Looked up from germline, CDR1 is MNHEY and CDR2 is SVGAGI. This CDR3 contains 16 residues. V was trimmed by 4 bases and J by 2 bases, leaving 16 bases between them. The CDR3 DNA sequence: TGTGCCAGCAGTTTTTCGGCAACAGGGCCCACAGATACGCAGTATTTT. This encodes CASSFSATGPTDTQYF.

The chain recombines TRBV27 with TRBJ2-3, with D unresolved. CDR1 is MNHEY, CDR2 SMNVEV, per germline (reference sequence). V gave up 8 bases and J gave up 0 bases, with 9 bases separating them. This CDR3 has 13 amino acids. DNA for the CDR3: TGTGCCAGCGGAGATTACAGCACAGATACGCAGTATTTT. Translation: CASGDYSTDTQYF.

This clone is a singleton in its sample. The chain uses TRBV4-2 and TRBJ2-5, with a possible D match to TRBD1 (6 bases). The CDR3 is made up of 15 amino acids. CDR1 LGHNA and CDR2 YNFKEQ come from the germline V gene. Trimming took 0 bases from V and 2 from J, leaving 10 bases between them. CDR3 bases: TGTGCCAGCAGCCAAGAGGGACACTCTCAAGAGACCCAGTACTTC. This translates into CASSQEGHSQETQYF.

The chain recombines TRBV28 with TRBJ1-1; perhaps TRBD1 as D (6 bases). CDR1 is MDHEN, CDR2 SYDVKM, per germline. The germline V and J ends were trimmed by 5 bases and 1 base, with 17 bases remaining between them. The CDR3 totals 16 residues. DNA of the CDR3: TGTGCCAGCAGTGCGTTTAGGACAGAGACGAACACTGAAGCTTTCTTT. Translation: CASSAFRTETNTEAFF.

This clone was seen a few times. The chain combines TRBV13 with TRBJ1-1; perhaps TRBD1 as D (5 bases). The CDR3 sequence is 15 residues long. Trimming took 7 bases from V and 3 from J, leaving 18 bases between them. Looked up from germline, CDR1 is PRHDT and CDR2 is FYEKMQ (reference sequence). The CDR3 is CASNGGIVVDTEAFF. The CDR3 coding sequence is TGTGCCAGCAACGGGGGGATTGTGGTAGACACTGAAGCTTTCTTT.